These 16 T cell receptor beta chains were sequenced from one sample in a study of T cell responses to AZD1222 COVID-19 vaccine. Here immunoSEQ multiplex PCR was the method, and the copy in TCRdb shows in-frame clones only, minus some. The sample contains about 130,000 clones, just under 95% of which appear only once. The sample consisted of peripheral blood, taken 28 days after the second AZD1222 dose. These receptors all stem from an adult who received the AZD1222 COVID-19 vaccine.

This sequence joins TRBV4-1 and TRBJ2-7; 10 nucleotides match TRBD1. V was pared by 4 bases and J by 7 bases, with 7 bases of the junction left unmatched. The CDR3 has 14 amino acids. The germline V gene encodes CDR1 MGHRA and CDR2 YSYEKL. The CDR3 spells CASSPRQGAWEQYF. In DNA form, the CDR3 reads TGCGCCAGCAGCCCCCGACAGGGGGCATGGGAGCAGTACTTC.

CDR3 loop: CASRPTGWNTEAFF. Written as DNA, the CDR3 is TGTGCCAGCAGGCCCACAGGGTGGAACACTGAAGCTTTCTTT. The chain links TRBV27 to TRBJ1-1; tentatively, D is TRBD1 (6 bases). Deletions cut 6 bases from V and 1 base from J, with 12 bases between. CDR3 length: 14 amino acids. CDR1 is MNHEY and CDR2 is SMNVEV in the germline V gene (reference sequence).

The rearrangement joins TRBV28 to TRBJ2-3; 7 bases are shared with TRBD1. The germline CDR1 and CDR2 sequences are MDHEN and SYDVKM. Trimming removed 6 bases from V and 0 bases from J; junction bases left unmatched: 3. The CDR3 runs to 14 residues. Written as DNA, the CDR3 is TGTGCCAGCAGAGAACAGGGGAGCACAGATACGCAGTATTTT. Amino acid sequence: CASREQGSTDTQYF.

The chain joins TRBV27 to TRBJ1-1; maybe TRBD1 (6 bases). The CDR3 totals 13 residues. Trimming shortened V by 8 bases and J by 3 bases, and 13 bases separated the two germline ends. Germline V gene lookup returns CDR1 MNHEY and CDR2 SMNVEV (reference sequence). DNA of the CDR3: TGTGCCAGCGGGGTGGGGGGCGACACTGAAGCTTTCTTT. Its protein is CASGVGGDTEAFF.

This sequence joins TRBV7-8 and TRBJ2-2, with TRBD1 matching over 7 bases. V dropped 5 bases and J dropped 7; count of bases not matched to a gene: 25. Germline V gene lookup returns CDR1 SGHVS and CDR2 FQNEAQ. The CDR3 has 20 amino acids. The chain's CDR3 is CASSKMTGRGVGSGLGELFF. CDR3 nucleotides: TGTGCCAGCAGCAAAATGACAGGGCGAGGGGTCGGCTCTGGACTCGGGGAGCTGTTTTTT.

V and J are TRBV27 and TRBJ1-2, with D unclear. The CDR3 totals 15 residues. Germline V lookup: CDR1 MNHEY, CDR2 SMNVEV (reference sequence). The ends were cut back, 2 bases at V and 4 bases at J, with 14 bases in the middle. CDR3: CASSLASTPFYGYTF. CDR3 bases: TGTGCCAGCAGTTTAGCATCGACCCCGTTCTATGGCTACACCTTC.

The chain uses TRBV18 and TRBJ2-7; TRBD1 agrees at 8 bases. Per the germline V gene, CDR1 is KGHSH and CDR2 is LQKENI. Germline trimming cut 3 bases from V and 2 bases from J; bases unmatched to any gene: 15. This CDR3 spans 18 amino acids. CDR3 in amino acids: CASSPEEGTGVSPYEQYF. Written as DNA, the CDR3 is TGTGCCAGCTCACCCGAAGAGGGGACAGGAGTTTCGCCCTACGAGCAGTACTTC.

This clone was detected only once. The rearrangement links TRBV12-3 or TRBV12-4 to TRBJ1-2; 9 nucleotides match TRBD1. Germline trimming cut 7 bases from V and 8 bases from J; bases unmatched to any gene: 5. CDR3 size: 12 residues. The CDR3 coding sequence is TGTGCCAGCACCACAGGGGGCGAAGGCTACACCTTC. Protein: CASTTGGEGYTF.

The chain carries TRBV30 and TRBJ2-2; D gene uncertain. The CDR3 is 12 residues long. Per germline, CDR1 GTSNPN and CDR2 SVGIG (reference sequence). V was shortened by 1 base and J by 5 bases, with 5 bases between the two germline ends. The CDR3 DNA reads TGTGCCTGGAGTGGGGAAACCGGGGAGCTGTTTTTT. This encodes CAWSGETGELFF.

Here the CDR3 reads CASSQDPGGGVTDTQYF. The CDR3, as DNA: TGTGCCAGCAGCCAAGACCCGGGGGGCGGGGTCACAGATACGCAGTATTTT. The chain uses TRBV4-2 and TRBJ2-3; possibly TRBD2 for D (7 bases). V was trimmed by 0 bases and J by 2 bases, leaving 15 bases between them. This CDR3 region has 17 residues. Germline V gene data show CDR1 as LGHNA and CDR2 as YNFKEQ.

The CDR3 sequence: CASSQVQTAPNQPQHF. CDR3 bases: TGCGCCAGCAGCCAAGTGCAAACAGCCCCTAATCAGCCCCAGCATTTT. J is TRBJ1-5 and V is TRBV4-1; D call uncertain. The germline V gene encodes CDR1 MGHRA and CDR2 YSYEKL. V was trimmed by 1 base and J by 4 bases, leaving 14 bases between them. The CDR3 consists of 16 residues.

The V call is TRBV7-2, the J call TRBJ2-7, with 10 bases lining up with TRBD2. The CDR3 is 15 amino acids. Trimming took 3 bases from V and 2 from J; bases not matched to a gene: 4. Germline values: CDR1 SGHTA, CDR2 FQGNSA. This CDR3 reads CASSFLAGGAYEQYF. The CDR3 DNA sequence: TGTGCCAGCAGCTTCTTAGCGGGGGGCGCCTACGAGCAGTACTTC.

This CDR3 reads CASSLDKNTEAFF. In nucleotides, the CDR3 is TGCGCCAGCAGCTTGGACAAGAACACTGAAGCTTTCTTT. This chain links TRBV5-1 with TRBJ1-1, with D unresolved. This CDR3 has 13 residues. Germline V gene data show CDR1 as SGHRS and CDR2 as YFSETQ. The V end was cut by 0 bases, the J end by 1 base, with 4 bases between.

The V and J genes are TRBV9 and TRBJ1-3; D not certain. Germline CDR1 and CDR2: SGDLS and YYNGEE. V was trimmed by 3 bases and J by 0 bases, leaving 10 bases between them. The CDR3 consists of 15 residues. CDR3 sequence: CASSGAGISGNTIYF. CDR3 DNA sequence: TGTGCCAGCAGCGGTGCGGGGATCTCTGGAAACACCATATATTTT. The whole variable domain, remainder taken from reference TRBV9 and TRBJ1-3, is DSGVTQTPKHLITATGQRVTLRCSPRSGDLSVYWYQQSLDQGLQFLIQYYNGEERAKGNILERFSAQQFPDLHSELNLSSLELGDSALYFCASSGAGISGNTIYFGEGSWLTVV.

J is TRBJ2-7 and V is TRBV27, with a weak D call TRBD2 (6 bases). Germline CDR1 is MNHEY and CDR2 is SMNVEV (reference sequence). CDR3 length: 11 residues. V was clipped by 3 bases and J by 7 bases, with 7 bases between them. In DNA, the CDR3 is TGTGCCAGCAGTTTTCGGGGGGAGCAGTACTTC. Translation gives CASSFRGEQYF.

This chain connects TRBV19 to TRBJ1-5; D is unclear. Looked up from germline, CDR1 is LNHDA and CDR2 is SQIVND (reference sequence). This CDR3 spans 14 amino acids. Trimming stripped 2 bases from V and 2 bases from J, with 7 bases between. CDR3 sequence: CASSIRVGNQPQHF. In DNA form, the CDR3 reads TGTGCCAGTAGTATAAGGGTTGGCAATCAGCCCCAGCATTTT.